These 9 T cell receptor beta chains share one sample of origin, sequenced in a study of spatial heterogeneity in lung cancer (dated by TCRdb to the late 2010s). The meaning of the sample's time point label: sample taken at primary tumor resection. The receptor library was made with 5' RACE. TCRdb records NextSeq 500 as the sequencer. TCRdb applied fastp at Q25 and MiXCR to the public reads, then kept only in-frame beta chains. Each record represents a unique CDR3 protein, reported with the most common genes and DNA among its rows. The sample table shows about 23,000 distinct CDR3 sequences, and approximately 4.8% are seen once. The ten largest account for more than 4.5% of the sample. Sequenced here: PBMCs, sampled at surgery. The receptor set was obtained from a male donor with early-stage non-small cell lung cancer.

Relative to its sample, this clonotype is medium-sized (0.01 to 0.1%). The rearrangement uses TRBV12-3 or TRBV12-4 and TRBJ1-5; possibly TRBD1 for D (6 bases). The ends were cut back, 6 bases at V and 5 bases at J, with 11 bases in the middle. The CDR3 has 13 amino acids. The CDR3 loop is CASSLDSDQPQHF. CDR3 sequence (DNA): TGTGCCAGCAGCCTGGACAGTGATCAGCCCCAGCATTTT.

This clonotype was counted ten times or more. The rearrangement links TRBV28 to TRBJ2-5; no clear D. Trimming pared 8 bases from V and 0 bases from J, leaving 13 bases between. Germline V gives CDR1 MDHEN, CDR2 SYDVKM. The length of the CDR3 is 14 residues. The CDR3 loop reads CASAPGSHQETQYF. The CDR3 nucleotides read TGTGCCAGCGCCCCGGGCAGCCACCAAGAGACCCAGTACTTC.

This clonotype was seen at least ten times. This chain links TRBV11-2 with TRBJ1-2; D not certain. The V end was cut by 5 bases, the J end by 2 bases, with 9 bases between. Germline-derived CDR1 and CDR2 are SGHAT and FQNNGV. This CDR3 is built from 13 residues. The CDR3 DNA is TGTGCCAGCAGCCCAGACGTGAACTATGGCTACACCTTC. This gives the protein CASSPDVNYGYTF.

At least ten counts were recorded for this clonotype. The rearrangement links TRBV7-8 to TRBJ2-7, with D possibly being TRBD2 (6 bases). CDR1 SGHVS and CDR2 FQNEAQ come from the germline V gene. V lost 1 base, J lost 1 base, and 14 bases lay in between. The CDR3 has 16 residues. The DNA for the CDR3 is TGTGCCAGCAGCTTAGTTCCCGAGCGGGCTTCCTACGAGCAGTACTTC. Protein sequence: CASSLVPERASYEQYF.

This clonotype was counted a few times. This chain uses TRBV5-6 with TRBJ1-5; TRBD1 aligns across 7 bases. The V and J ends lost 4 bases and 5 bases, in that order; junction bases with no gene match: 6. This CDR3 spans 14 amino acids. Germline lookup yields CDR1 SGHDT and CDR2 YYEEEE. CDR3 bases: TGTGCCAGCAGCGGGCGGACAGGCGATCAGCCCCAGCATTTT. This gives the protein CASSGRTGDQPQHF.

This clonotype was picked up many times. This chain links TRBV5-4 with TRBJ2-5, with 7 bases that match TRBD1. The CDR3 length is 15 residues. The V and J ends lost 4 bases and 2 bases, in that order; junction bases with no gene match: 8. From germline, CDR1 is SGHNT and CDR2 YYREEE (reference sequence). The CDR3 is CASSPSRDRQETQYF. DNA of the CDR3: TGTGCCAGCAGCCCAAGCCGGGACAGACAAGAGACCCAGTACTTC.

This clonotype came up many times. The J gene is TRBJ2-1, the V gene TRBV7-2; 10 bases agree with TRBD2. V trimming: 5 bases; J trimming: 4 bases; junction bases outside the gene matches: 11. Germline-derived CDR1 and CDR2 are SGHTA and FQGNSA. The CDR3 is 17 amino acids. CDR3 coding DNA: TGTGCCAGCAGCACACCAGAGCGGGGGGGAAATTACAATGAGCAGTTCTTC. This sequence encodes CASSTPERGGNYNEQFF. The whole variable domain, filled in from reference TRBV7-2 and TRBJ2-1, reads GAGVSQSPSNKVTEKGKDVELRCDPISGHTALYWYRQSLGQGLEFLIYFQGNSAPDKSGLPSDRFSAERTGGSVSTLTIQRTQQEDSAVYLCASSTPERGGNYNEQFFGPGTRLTVL.

The V and J genes are TRBV20-1 and TRBJ1-1; the match to TRBD1 covers 8 bases. Germline values: CDR1 DFQATT, CDR2 SNEGSKA (reference sequence). This CDR3 has 12 residues. The junction had 5 bases not matched to a gene; V was cut back by 3 bases and J by 8 bases. CDR3 amino acids: CSASYRDREAFF. Here the CDR3 DNA reads TGCAGTGCTAGTTACCGGGACAGGGAAGCTTTCTTT.

This clonotype has a count of ten or more. The chain combines TRBV10-1 with TRBJ1-1; D is undetermined. Germline V lookup: CDR1 WNHNN, CDR2 SYGVQD (reference sequence). V gave up 4 bases and J gave up 9 bases, with 21 bases separating them. This CDR3 is built from 15 residues. CDR3 in amino acids: CASSVGRNAPGQAFF. As DNA, the CDR3 is TGCGCCAGCAGTGTAGGCCGAAACGCCCCAGGACAAGCTTTCTTT.